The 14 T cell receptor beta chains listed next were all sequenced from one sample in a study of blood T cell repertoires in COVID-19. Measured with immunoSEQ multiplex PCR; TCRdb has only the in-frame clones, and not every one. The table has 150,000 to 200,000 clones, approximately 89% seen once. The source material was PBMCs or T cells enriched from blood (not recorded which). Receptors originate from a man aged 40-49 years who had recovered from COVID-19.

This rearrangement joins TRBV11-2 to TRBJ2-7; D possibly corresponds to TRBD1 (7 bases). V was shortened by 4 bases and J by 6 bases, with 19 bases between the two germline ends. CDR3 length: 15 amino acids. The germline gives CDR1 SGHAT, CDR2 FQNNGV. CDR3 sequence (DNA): TGTGCCAGCAGCTCTGGAACAGGGGAGGTCTCCGAGCAGTACTTC. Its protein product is CASSSGTGEVSEQYF.

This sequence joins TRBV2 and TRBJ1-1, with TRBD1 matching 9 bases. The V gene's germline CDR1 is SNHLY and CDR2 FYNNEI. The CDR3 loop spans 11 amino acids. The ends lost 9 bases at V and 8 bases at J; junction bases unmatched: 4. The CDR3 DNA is TGTGCCAGTTCCACAGGGGGCGAAGCTTTCTTT. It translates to CASSTGGEAFF.

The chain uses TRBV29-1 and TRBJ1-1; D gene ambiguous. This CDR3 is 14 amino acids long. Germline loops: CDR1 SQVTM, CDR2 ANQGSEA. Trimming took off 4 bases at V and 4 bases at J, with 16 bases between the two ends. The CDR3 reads CSVGGRGRVTEAFF. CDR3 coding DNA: TGCAGCGTTGGCGGGCGAGGGAGAGTCACTGAAGCTTTCTTT. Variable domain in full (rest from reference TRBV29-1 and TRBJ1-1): SAVISQKPSRDICQRGTSLTIQCQVDSQVTMMFWYRQQPGQSLTLIATANQGSEATYESGFVIDKFPISRPNLTFSTLTVSNMSPEDSSIYLCSVGGRGRVTEAFFGQGTRLTVV.

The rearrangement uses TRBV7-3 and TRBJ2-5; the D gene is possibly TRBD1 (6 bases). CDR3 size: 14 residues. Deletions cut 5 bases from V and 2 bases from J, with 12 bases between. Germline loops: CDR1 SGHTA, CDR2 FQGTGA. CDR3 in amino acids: CASSPTGTQETQYF. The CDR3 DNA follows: TGTGCCAGCAGCCCAACAGGGACACAAGAGACCCAGTACTTC.

The CDR3 sequence: CASSERRDRGLGEAFF. The DNA of the CDR3 is TGTGCCAGCAGTGAACGCCGGGACAGGGGTTTGGGTGAAGCTTTCTTT. The chain is built from TRBV25-1 and TRBJ1-1, with TRBD1 matching over 10 bases. Looked up from germline, CDR1 is MGHDK and CDR2 is SYGVNS. V was pared by 2 bases and J by 7 bases, with 10 bases of the junction left unmatched. The CDR3 consists of 16 residues.

CDR3 nucleotide sequence: TGTGCCAGCTCACCTCCCAGCGGGCAAGAGACCCAGTACTTC. Protein: CASSPPSGQETQYF. This chain links TRBV18 with TRBJ2-5, with a possible D match to TRBD2 (6 bases). This CDR3 region has 14 residues. The V end was cut by 3 bases, the J end by 2 bases, with 10 bases between. Germline lookup yields CDR1 KGHSH and CDR2 LQKENI. Full variable domain (rest looked up from reference TRBV18 and TRBJ2-5): NAGVMQNPRHLVRRRGQEARLRCSPMKGHSHVYWYRQLPEEGLKFMVYLQKENIIDESGMPKERFSAEFPKEGPSILRIQQVVRGDSAAYFCASSPPSGQETQYFGPGTRLLVL.

The CDR3 reads CASRAGTGSFGYTF. CDR3 coding DNA: TGTGCCAGCAGGGCCGGGACAGGGTCTTTTGGCTACACCTTC. The chain recombines TRBV25-1 with TRBJ1-2, with 9 bases fitting TRBD1. Looked up from germline, CDR1 is MGHDK and CDR2 is SYGVNS. The CDR3 is 14 amino acids. V lost 6 bases and J lost 7; bases outside the gene matches: 9.

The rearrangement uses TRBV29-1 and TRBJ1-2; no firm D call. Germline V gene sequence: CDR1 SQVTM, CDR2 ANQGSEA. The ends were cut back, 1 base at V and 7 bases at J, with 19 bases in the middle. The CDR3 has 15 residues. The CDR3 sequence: CSVEGVEGKGRGYTF. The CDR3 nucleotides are TGCAGCGTTGAAGGGGTCGAGGGCAAGGGCCGTGGCTACACCTTC.

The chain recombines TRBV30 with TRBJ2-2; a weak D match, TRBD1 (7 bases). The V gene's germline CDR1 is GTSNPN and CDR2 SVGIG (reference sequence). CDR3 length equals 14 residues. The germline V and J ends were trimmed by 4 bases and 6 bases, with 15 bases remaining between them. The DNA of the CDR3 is TGTGCCTGGACTGTAGGAGGGGGCCCCGGGGAGCTGTTTTTT. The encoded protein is CAWTVGGGPGELFF.

The CDR3 reads CASSLGGHGELFF. CDR3 DNA sequence: TGCGCCAGCAGTCTAGGGGGCCACGGGGAGCTGTTTTTT. The gene calls are TRBV10-1 and TRBJ2-2; 7 positions agree with TRBD1. The CDR3 extends over 13 amino acids. Trimming took 5 bases from V and 7 from J; bases not matched to a gene: 4. Germline V gene data show CDR1 as WNHNN and CDR2 as SYGVQD (reference sequence).

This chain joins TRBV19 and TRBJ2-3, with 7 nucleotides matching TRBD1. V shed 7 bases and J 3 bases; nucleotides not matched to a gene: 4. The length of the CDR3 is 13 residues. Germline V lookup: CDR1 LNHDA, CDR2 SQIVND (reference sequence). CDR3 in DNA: TGTGCCAGTAAGGGACAGTCGACAGATACGCAGTATTTT. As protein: CASKGQSTDTQYF. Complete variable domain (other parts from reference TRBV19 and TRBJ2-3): DGGITQSPKYLFRKEGQNVTLSCEQNLNHDAMYWYRQDPGQGLRLIYYSQIVNDFQKGDIAEGYSVSREKKESFPLTVTSAQKNPTAFYLCASKGQSTDTQYFGPGTRLTVL.

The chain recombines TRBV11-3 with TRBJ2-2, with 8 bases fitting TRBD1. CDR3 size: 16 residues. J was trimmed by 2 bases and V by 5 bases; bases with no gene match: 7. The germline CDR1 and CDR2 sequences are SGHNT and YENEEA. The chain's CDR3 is CASSPFGQGNTGELFF. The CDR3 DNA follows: TGTGCCAGCAGCCCCTTCGGACAGGGAAACACCGGGGAGCTGTTTTTT.

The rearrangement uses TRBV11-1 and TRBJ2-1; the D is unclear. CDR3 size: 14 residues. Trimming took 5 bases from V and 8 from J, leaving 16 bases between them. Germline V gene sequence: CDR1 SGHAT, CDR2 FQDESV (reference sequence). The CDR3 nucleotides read TGTGCCAGCAGCCTCGTCAACTCCCGGGATGAGCAGTTCTTC. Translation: CASSLVNSRDEQFF.

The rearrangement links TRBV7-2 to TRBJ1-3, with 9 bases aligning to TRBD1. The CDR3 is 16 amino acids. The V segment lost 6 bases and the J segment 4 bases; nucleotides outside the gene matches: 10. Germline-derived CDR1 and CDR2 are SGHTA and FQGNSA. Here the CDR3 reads CASSKLGQGSGNTIYF. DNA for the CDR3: TGTGCCAGCAGTAAATTGGGACAGGGTTCAGGAAACACCATATATTTT.